The sequence of this TCR beta chain was determined in a study of early T cells in non-severe SARS-CoV-2 infection. Overall study findings and caveats: Using VDJdb, the matching emphasized anti-spike CD8 responses while missing private and CD4 specificities.

This clonotype was counted many times. Its specificity is unknown. The TCR library protocol was used to attach unique molecular identifiers. These identifiers were attached to individual cDNA molecules. TCRdb reprocessed the 5' RACE reads with MiXCR, giving one entry per CDR3 protein. The top ten clones hold 7.8% of a sample with tens of thousands of distinct CDR3 sequences, about 6% of them seen once. Germline values: CDR1 SQVTM, CDR2 ANQGSEA. The CDR3 loop spans 12 amino acids. The V and J ends lost 2 bases and 4 bases respectively, with 7 bases between them. The source is an adult who was a healthcare worker with PCR-confirmed SARS-CoV-2 infection or an uninfected control (not recorded which). The chain links TRBV29-1 to TRBJ2-3; the D is unclear. The sample was whole blood. CDR3 residues: CSVEPVADTQYF. The CDR3 bases are TGCAGCGTTGAACCGGTGGCAGATACGCAGTATTTT.